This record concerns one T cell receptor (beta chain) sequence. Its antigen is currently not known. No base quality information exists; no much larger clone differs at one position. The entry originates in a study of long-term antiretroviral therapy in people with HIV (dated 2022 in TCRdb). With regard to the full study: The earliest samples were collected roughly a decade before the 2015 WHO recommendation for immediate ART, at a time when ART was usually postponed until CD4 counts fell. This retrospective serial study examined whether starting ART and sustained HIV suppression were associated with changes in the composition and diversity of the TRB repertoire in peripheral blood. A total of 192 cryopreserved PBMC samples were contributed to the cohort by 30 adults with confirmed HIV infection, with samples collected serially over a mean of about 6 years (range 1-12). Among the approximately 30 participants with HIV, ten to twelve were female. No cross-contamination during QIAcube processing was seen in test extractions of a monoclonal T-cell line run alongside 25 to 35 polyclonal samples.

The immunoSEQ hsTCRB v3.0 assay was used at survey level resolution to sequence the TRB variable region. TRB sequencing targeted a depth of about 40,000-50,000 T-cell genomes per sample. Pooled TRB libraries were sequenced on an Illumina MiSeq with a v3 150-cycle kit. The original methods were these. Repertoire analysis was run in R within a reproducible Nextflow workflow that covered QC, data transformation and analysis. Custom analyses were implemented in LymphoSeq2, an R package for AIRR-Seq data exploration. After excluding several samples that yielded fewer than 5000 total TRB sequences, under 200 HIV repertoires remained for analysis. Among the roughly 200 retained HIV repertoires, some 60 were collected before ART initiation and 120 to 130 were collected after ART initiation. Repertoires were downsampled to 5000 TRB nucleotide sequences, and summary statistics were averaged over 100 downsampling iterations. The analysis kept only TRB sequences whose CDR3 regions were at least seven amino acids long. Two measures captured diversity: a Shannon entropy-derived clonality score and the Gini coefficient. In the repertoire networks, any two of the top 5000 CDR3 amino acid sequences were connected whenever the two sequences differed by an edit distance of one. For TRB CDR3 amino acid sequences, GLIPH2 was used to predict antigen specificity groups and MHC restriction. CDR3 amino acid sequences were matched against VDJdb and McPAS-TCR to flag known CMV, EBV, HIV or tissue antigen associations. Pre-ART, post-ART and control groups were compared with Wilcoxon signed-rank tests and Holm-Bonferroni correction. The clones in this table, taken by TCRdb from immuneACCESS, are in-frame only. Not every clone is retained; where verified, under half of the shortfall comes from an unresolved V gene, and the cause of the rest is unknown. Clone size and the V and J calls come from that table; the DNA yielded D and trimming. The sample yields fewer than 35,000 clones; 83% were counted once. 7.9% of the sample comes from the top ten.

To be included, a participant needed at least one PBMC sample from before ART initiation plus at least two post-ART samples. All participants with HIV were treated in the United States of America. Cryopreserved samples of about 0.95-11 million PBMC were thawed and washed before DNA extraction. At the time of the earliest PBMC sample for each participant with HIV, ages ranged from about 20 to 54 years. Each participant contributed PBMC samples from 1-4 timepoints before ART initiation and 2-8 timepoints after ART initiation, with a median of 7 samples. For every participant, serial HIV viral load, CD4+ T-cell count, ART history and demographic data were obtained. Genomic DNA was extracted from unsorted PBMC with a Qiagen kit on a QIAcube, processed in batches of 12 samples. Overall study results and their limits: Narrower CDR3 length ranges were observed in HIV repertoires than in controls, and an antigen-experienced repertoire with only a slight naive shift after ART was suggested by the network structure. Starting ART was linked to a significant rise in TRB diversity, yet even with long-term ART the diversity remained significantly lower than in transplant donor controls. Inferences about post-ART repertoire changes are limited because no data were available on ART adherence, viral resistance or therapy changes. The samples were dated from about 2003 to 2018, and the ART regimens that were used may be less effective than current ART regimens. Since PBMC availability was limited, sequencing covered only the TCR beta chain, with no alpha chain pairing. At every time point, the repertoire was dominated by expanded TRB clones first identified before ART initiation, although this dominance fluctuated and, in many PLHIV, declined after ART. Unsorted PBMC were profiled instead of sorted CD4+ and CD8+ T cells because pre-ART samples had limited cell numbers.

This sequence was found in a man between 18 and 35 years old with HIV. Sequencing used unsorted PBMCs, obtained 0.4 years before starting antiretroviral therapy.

The DNA sequence follows: TGCGCCAGCAGCCAAGGCGGTCTGGGGCCCTTAAAGGGCACAGATACGCAGTATTTT. Translated, it gives CASSQGGLGPLKGTDTQYF. The sequence links TRBV4-1 to TRBJ2-3; a tentative D call is TRBD1 (5 bases match). Per the germline V gene, MGHRA is the CDR1 and YSYEKL is the CDR2. The CDR3 contains 19 residues, cysteine and phenylalanine counted. Only the CDR3 part of the read is kept: 57 bases, read in frame from the first base. V drops 1 base and J drops 1 base, leaving 21 bases in between.